This entry lists 28 T cell receptor beta chains sequenced from one sample in a study of blood T cell repertoires in COVID-19. Repertoires were generated with immunoSEQ multiplex PCR, while TCRdb's copy carries only in-frame clones and drops some. The sample shows 62,000 or so clones, over 80% of them seen only once. The sample comprised peripheral blood. Source of these receptors: a human donor in a cohort sampled during active COVID-19.

This chain uses TRBV19 with TRBJ2-1; 10 nucleotides line up with TRBD2. Germline CDR1 and CDR2: LNHDA and SQIVND (reference sequence). CDR3 length equals 16 residues. The ends lost 4 bases at V and 5 bases at J; junction bases unmatched: 8. CDR3 in DNA: TGTGCCAGTAGTACTGCAAGCGGGAGGGGCCACAATGAGCAGTTCTTC. This encodes CASSTASGRGHNEQFF.

The chain uses TRBV28 and TRBJ1-2; 12 bases align to TRBD1. The germline V gene has CDR1 MDHEN and CDR2 SYDVKM. Trimming removed 4 bases from V and 4 bases from J; junction bases left unmatched: 10. The CDR3 covers 17 residues. The CDR3 is CASSSPGTGGSLYGYTF. The CDR3 coding sequence is TGTGCCAGCAGTTCTCCCGGGACAGGGGGCTCCCTCTATGGCTACACCTTC.

The rearrangement links TRBV7-8 to TRBJ1-2; 11 bases fit TRBD1. Germline V gives CDR1 SGHVS, CDR2 FQNEAQ. With V trimmed by 5 bases and J by 8 bases, 4 bases remained unmatched. The CDR3 is made up of 13 amino acids. The CDR3 nucleotides read TGTGCCAGCAGCCTTCGGACAGGGGGCGGCTACACCTTC. Translated: CASSLRTGGGYTF. Looking up the rest from reference TRBV7-8 and TRBJ1-2 gives the full variable domain: GAGVSQSPRYKVAKRGQDVALRCDPISGHVSLFWYQQALGQGPEFLTYFQNEAQLDKSGLPSDRFFAERPEGSVSTLKIQRTQQEDSAVYLCASSLRTGGGYTFGSGTRLTVV.

The chain combines TRBV4-3 with TRBJ1-1, with TRBD1 matching 8 bases. Trimming at V came to 1 base and at J to 4 bases, leaving 5 bases not matched to a gene. The CDR3 has 15 amino acids. Germline-derived CDR1 and CDR2 are LGHNA and YSLEER. The CDR3 loop reads CASSQAAGGVTEAFF. In nucleotides, the CDR3 is TGCGCCAGCAGCCAAGCTGCAGGGGGCGTCACTGAAGCTTTCTTT.

There are a few counts of this clone. The chain uses TRBV30 and TRBJ1-1; D unresolved. CDR1 GTSNPN and CDR2 SVGIG come from the germline V gene (reference sequence). The CDR3 covers 12 residues. V lost 8 bases, J lost 1 base, and 11 bases lay in between. The CDR3 sequence is CATARGNTEAFF. DNA for the CDR3: TGTGCCACCGCTCGGGGGAACACTGAAGCTTTCTTT.

This chain connects TRBV4-3 to TRBJ1-2; D call uncertain. This CDR3 is 15 amino acids long. Germline V lookup: CDR1 LGHNA, CDR2 YSLEER. Trimming pared 2 bases from V and 0 bases from J, leaving 10 bases between. CDR3 region: CASSQSPMTNYGYTF. In DNA, the CDR3 is TGCGCCAGCAGCCAATCTCCTATGACTAACTATGGCTACACCTTC.

V and J are TRBV4-2 and TRBJ2-4; TRBD2 matches 8 bases. Per the germline V gene, CDR1 is LGHNA and CDR2 is YNFKEQ. V was pared by 2 bases and J by 0 bases, with 3 bases of the junction left unmatched. This CDR3 is 16 amino acids long. This chain's CDR3 is CASSQLAGIAKNIQYF. The CDR3 nucleotides are TGTGCCAGCAGCCAACTAGCGGGCATAGCCAAAAACATTCAGTACTTC.

A single count supports this clone. This chain links TRBV2 with TRBJ1-1, with D uncertain. V was clipped by 3 bases and J by 5 bases, with 10 bases between them. This CDR3 has 13 amino acids. Germline lookup yields CDR1 SNHLY and CDR2 FYNNEI. The CDR3 DNA follows: TGTGCCAGCAGTGATTCGGTTTTTACTGAAGCTTTCTTT. This sequence encodes CASSDSVFTEAFF.

The CDR3 sequence is CASRAPGQLTEAFF. The CDR3 DNA is TGTGCCAGTAGAGCACCGGGACAGCTAACTGAAGCTTTCTTT. The chain couples TRBV19 to TRBJ1-1; TRBD1 aligns across 7 bases. V lost 6 bases, J lost 5 bases, and 9 bases stayed unmatched. The CDR3 is made up of 14 amino acids. CDR1 is LNHDA and CDR2 is SQIVND in the germline V gene (reference sequence).

This chain links TRBV10-3 with TRBJ1-4; D remains unclear. CDR1 ENHRY and CDR2 SYGVKD come from the germline V gene. Trimming left V 0 bases short and J 7 bases short, with 12 bases between. CDR3 length equals 15 residues. The CDR3 coding sequence is TGTGCCATCAGTGAGTCCCGGCAGCCGGGTGAAAAACTGTTTTTT. It codes for CAISESRQPGEKLFF.

The rearrangement links TRBV24-1 to TRBJ1-5; maybe TRBD1 (6 bases). Germline V CDR1 and CDR2: KGHDR, SFDVKD. The V gene lost 0 bases and the J gene lost 7 bases, with 9 bases spanning the gap. This CDR3 is built from 14 residues. Here the CDR3 reads CATSDLGGGQPQHF. CDR3 bases: TGTGCCACCAGTGATTTGGGTGGGGGCCAGCCCCAGCATTTT.

V and J are TRBV27 and TRBJ2-7; D possibly corresponds to TRBD2 (6 bases). V was clipped by 5 bases and J by 2 bases, with 19 bases between them. CDR3 size: 16 residues. Germline CDR1 MNHEY, CDR2 SMNVEV (reference sequence). CDR3 nucleotide sequence: TGTGCCAGCAGTCCCACTAGACGGGGGTATACCTACGAGCAGTACTTC. It is translated as CASSPTRRGYTYEQYF.

This clone was found a few times. The chain joins TRBV6-5 to TRBJ1-3, with a tentative D call TRBD1 (5 bases). CDR1 MNHEY and CDR2 SVGAGI come from the germline V gene. The CDR3 spans 14 residues. V was cut by 5 bases and J by 0 bases, with 8 bases left in between. CDR3 region: CASSPRVSGNTIYF. The CDR3 nucleotides read TGTGCCAGCAGTCCCAGGGTCTCTGGAAACACCATATATTTT.

This chain connects TRBV5-1 to TRBJ2-7, with a tentative D call TRBD1 (5 bases). The CDR3 contains 13 residues. Germline V gene sequence: CDR1 SGHRS, CDR2 YFSETQ. With 0 bases removed from V and 3 bases from J, the gap between germline ends came to 7 bases. CDR3 nucleotide sequence: TGCGCCAGCAGCTTGGGGGGCAACTACGAGCAGTACTTC. This translates into CASSLGGNYEQYF. The variable domain in full, with the rest retrieved from reference TRBV5-1 and TRBJ2-7, is KAGVTQTPRYLIKTRGQQVTLSCSPISGHRSVSWYQQTPGQGLQFLFEYFSETQRNKGNFPGRFSGRQFSNSRSEMNVSTLELGDSALYLCASSLGGNYEQYFGPGTRLTVT.

This chain uses TRBV2 with TRBJ2-7; 7 nucleotides agree with TRBD2. Germline CDR1 SNHLY, CDR2 FYNNEI. The V and J ends lost 6 bases and 6 bases, in that order; junction bases with no gene match: 2. The CDR3 spans 11 residues. The CDR3 DNA is TGTGCCAGCAGGGGGGGGATCGAGCAGTACTTC. As protein: CASRGGIEQYF.

This clone was detected only once. The CDR3 DNA follows: TGTGCCAGCAGCCCATGGACTAGCGGGAGTTTACAGTACTTC. This encodes CASSPWTSGSLQYF. The chain uses TRBV7-2 and TRBJ2-7; 13 bases fit TRBD2. V lost 5 bases to trimming and J lost 10 bases; unmatched junction nucleotides: 8. Germline CDR1 SGHTA, CDR2 FQGNSA. This CDR3 comprises 14 residues.

CDR3 in amino acids: CASSLMAAETQYF. CDR3 bases: TGTGCCAGCAGTTTAATGGCCGCAGAGACCCAGTACTTC. The rearrangement links TRBV27 to TRBJ2-5; D gene unclear. The CDR3 is made up of 13 amino acids. Trimming cost V 2 bases and J 4 bases, with 8 bases left between them. CDR1 is MNHEY, CDR2 SMNVEV, per germline (reference sequence).

The rearrangement uses TRBV5-1 and TRBJ1-1; a possible D gene is TRBD1 (6 bases). V shed 8 bases and J shed 2 bases, with 13 bases lying between them. In germline, CDR1 is SGHRS, CDR2 YFSETQ. This CDR3 has 13 amino acids. In DNA form, the CDR3 reads TGCGCCAGAAAGGGGGATGCTAACACTGAAGCTTTCTTT. Translation gives CARKGDANTEAFF. Full variable domain (outside the CDR3, taken from reference TRBV5-1 and TRBJ1-1): KAGVTQTPRYLIKTRGQQVTLSCSPISGHRSVSWYQQTPGQGLQFLFEYFSETQRNKGNFPGRFSGRQFSNSRSEMNVSTLELGDSALYLCARKGDANTEAFFGQGTRLTVV.

The rearrangement joins TRBV5-1 to TRBJ1-1; TRBD1 matches at 7 bases. The CDR3 sequence is 16 residues long. In germline, CDR1 is SGHRS, CDR2 YFSETQ. V dropped 4 bases and J dropped 1; count of bases not matched to a gene: 10. CDR3 residues: CASSVDRATSNTEAFF. In DNA, the CDR3 is TGCGCCAGCAGCGTCGACAGGGCCACTTCGAACACTGAAGCTTTCTTT.

Written as DNA, the CDR3 is TGTGCCAGCAGCCAAGATCCCCTCGGGAGCGTCCACAATGAGCAGTTCTTC. As protein: CASSQDPLGSVHNEQFF. V and J are TRBV3-1 (or the pseudogene TRBV3-2) and TRBJ2-1, with D maybe TRBD2 (6 bases). The CDR3 sequence is 17 residues long. The germline V and J ends were trimmed by 0 bases and 5 bases, with 17 bases remaining between them. Germline values: CDR1 LGHDT, CDR2 YNNKEL (reference sequence).

This clone was detected only a few times. This chain connects TRBV2 to TRBJ2-7; TRBD2 aligns across 14 bases. Germline CDR1 and CDR2: SNHLY and FYNNEI. The CDR3 sequence is 14 residues long. J gave up 6 bases and V 8 bases, and 6 bases lay outside the gene matches. Here the CDR3 reads CASLGLAGVPEQYF. The CDR3, as DNA: TGTGCCAGCTTGGGACTAGCGGGAGTCCCCGAGCAGTACTTC.

The genes are TRBV5-5 and TRBJ2-7; D perhaps matches TRBD1 (6 bases). V lost 2 bases, J lost 3 bases, and 15 bases lay in between. CDR1 SGHKS and CDR2 YYEKEE come from the germline V gene (reference sequence). This CDR3 is built from 15 residues. The CDR3 DNA follows: TGTGCCAGCAGCTTCGATATGGACAGCTACTACGAGCAGTACTTC. It yields the protein CASSFDMDSYYEQYF. Based on the CDR3 plus reference TRBV5-5 and TRBJ2-7, the full variable domain is DAGVTQSPTHLIKTRGQQVTLRCSPISGHKSVSWYQQVLGQGPQFIFQYYEKEERGRGNFPDRFSARQFPNYSSELNVNALLLGDSALYLCASSFDMDSYYEQYFGPGTRLTVT.

The gene calls are TRBV28 and TRBJ2-2, with 10 bases lining up with TRBD1. J gave up 4 bases and V 1 base, and 3 bases lay outside the gene matches. This CDR3 is built from 16 residues. Germline lookup yields CDR1 MDHEN and CDR2 SYDVKM. DNA for the CDR3: TGTGCCAGCAGTTTATCACGGACAGGGGGCACCGGGGAGCTGTTTTTT. This codes for CASSLSRTGGTGELFF.

This chain links TRBV28 with TRBJ1-1, with a weak D call TRBD1 (6 bases). The germline V gene encodes CDR1 MDHEN and CDR2 SYDVKM. The V end was cut by 6 bases, the J end by 0 bases, with 11 bases between. This CDR3 is built from 14 residues. The CDR3 region is CASRRGGVNTEAFF. In DNA form, the CDR3 reads TGTGCCAGCAGACGAGGGGGGGTGAACACTGAAGCTTTCTTT.

For this clone: Other DNA sequences in the same sample also yield this CDR3. V gene TRBV5-1 combines with J gene TRBJ1-2, with D unclear. This CDR3 is built from 13 residues. Looked up from germline, CDR1 is SGHRS and CDR2 is YFSETQ. V lost 0 bases and J 1 base, leaving 4 bases between the germline ends. The CDR3 here is CASSLAGNYGYTF. CDR3 sequence (DNA): TGCGCCAGCAGCTTGGCGGGTAACTATGGCTACACCTTC.

V usage is TRBV19 and J usage is TRBJ2-7; D is unresolved. The V and J ends lost 5 bases and 3 bases respectively, with 17 bases between them. Germline CDR1 is LNHDA and CDR2 is SQIVND (reference sequence). This CDR3 region has 15 residues. This CDR3 reads CASSVVGARLYEQYF. The DNA of the CDR3 is TGTGCCAGTAGTGTCGTCGGCGCCAGGCTCTACGAGCAGTACTTC.

CDR3 coding DNA: TGCGCCAGCAGCTCCCGGACAGGGCTGGTGACTGAAGCTTTCTTT. Translating gives CASSSRTGLVTEAFF. The chain joins TRBV5-1 to TRBJ1-1, with 8 nucleotides matching TRBD1. Germline loops: CDR1 SGHRS, CDR2 YFSETQ. The CDR3 sequence is 15 residues long. With V trimmed by 3 bases and J by 5 bases, 9 bases remained unmatched. Using reference TRBV5-1 and TRBJ1-1 for the parts outside the CDR3, the full variable domain is KAGVTQTPRYLIKTRGQQVTLSCSPISGHRSVSWYQQTPGQGLQFLFEYFSETQRNKGNFPGRFSGRQFSNSRSEMNVSTLELGDSALYLCASSSRTGLVTEAFFGQGTRLTVV.

V gene TRBV28 combines with J gene TRBJ2-2, with 7 nucleotides matching TRBD1. CDR1 and CDR2 from the germline V gene are MDHEN and SYDVKM. The CDR3 covers 14 residues. V shed 8 bases and J 9 bases; nucleotides not matched to a gene: 12. CDR3 residues: CASLGQPKHRELFF. The CDR3 DNA reads TGTGCCAGCCTGGGACAGCCTAAACACCGGGAGCTGTTTTTT.